This record looks at one TCR beta chain sequence and its context. Antigen: not known. This table comes from immunoSEQ multiplex PCR, and its TCRdb copy is limited to in-frame clones, with some not included. The table shows approximately 60,000 clones, with 86% occurring only once. The data derive from a study of a mutant IDH1 vaccine in newly diagnosed glioma. Whole-study results and caveats: There were vaccine-induced immune responses in around 94% of the patients.

Time point given: week 35, safety follow-up. Doses of 300 ug of mutant IDH1 20-mer peptide were given with topical imiquimod. The specimen comprised PBMCs, sampled from a glioma patient whose treatment included an IDH1 peptide vaccine. The source is a man aged 35 to 55 with glioma.

This CDR3 is CASSLDLGGEDNEQFF. The CDR3 nucleotides read TGTGCCAGCAGCTTAGATCTGGGCGGGGAAGACAATGAGCAGTTCTTC. The rearrangement uses TRBV7-9 and TRBJ2-1, with TRBD2 as a possible D gene (6 bases). The germline gives CDR1 SEHNR, CDR2 FQNEAQ (reference sequence). This CDR3 is built from 16 residues. Trimming took 1 base from V and 5 from J, leaving 15 bases between them.